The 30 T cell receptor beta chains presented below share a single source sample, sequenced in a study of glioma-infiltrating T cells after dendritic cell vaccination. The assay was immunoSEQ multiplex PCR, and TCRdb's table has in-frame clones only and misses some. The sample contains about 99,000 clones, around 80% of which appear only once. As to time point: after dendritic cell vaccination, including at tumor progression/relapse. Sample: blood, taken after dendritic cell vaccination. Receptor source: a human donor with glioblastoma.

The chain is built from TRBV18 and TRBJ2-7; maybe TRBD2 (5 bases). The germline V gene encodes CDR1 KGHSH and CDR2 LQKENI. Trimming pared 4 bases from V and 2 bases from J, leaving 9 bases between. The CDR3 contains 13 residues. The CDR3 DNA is TGTGCCAGCTCACGACAAGCGGCCTACGAGCAGTACTTC. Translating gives CASSRQAAYEQYF.

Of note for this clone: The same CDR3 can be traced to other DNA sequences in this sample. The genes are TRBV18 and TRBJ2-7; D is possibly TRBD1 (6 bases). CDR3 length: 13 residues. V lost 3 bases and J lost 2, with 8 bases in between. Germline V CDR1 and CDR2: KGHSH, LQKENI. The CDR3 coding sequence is TGTGCCAGCTCACCTGGACAGACCTACGAGCAGTACTTC. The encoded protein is CASSPGQTYEQYF.

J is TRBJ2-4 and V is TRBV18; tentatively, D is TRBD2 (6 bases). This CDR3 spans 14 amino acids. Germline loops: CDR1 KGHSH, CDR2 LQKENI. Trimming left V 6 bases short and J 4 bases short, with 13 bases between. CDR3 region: CASSSPGTKNIQYF. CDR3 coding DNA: TGTGCCAGCTCCAGCCCGGGGACTAAAAACATTCAGTACTTC.

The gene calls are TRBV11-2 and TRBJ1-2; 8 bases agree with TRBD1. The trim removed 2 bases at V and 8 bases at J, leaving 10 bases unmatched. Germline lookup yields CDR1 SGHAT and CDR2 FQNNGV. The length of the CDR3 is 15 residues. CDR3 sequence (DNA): TGTGCCAGCAGCTTAACTGAAGGCAGGGGGCAAGGCTACACCTTC. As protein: CASSLTEGRGQGYTF. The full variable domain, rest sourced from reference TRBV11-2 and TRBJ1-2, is EAGVAQSPRYKIIEKRQSVAFWCNPISGHATLYWYQQILGQGPKLLIQFQNNGVVDDSQLPKDRFSAERLKGVDSTLKIQPAKLEDSAVYLCASSLTEGRGQGYTFGSGTRLTVV.

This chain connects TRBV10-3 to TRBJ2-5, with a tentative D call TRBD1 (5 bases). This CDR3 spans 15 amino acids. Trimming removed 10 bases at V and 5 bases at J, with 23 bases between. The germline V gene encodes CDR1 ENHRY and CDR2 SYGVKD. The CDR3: CATKTVMGFRETQYF. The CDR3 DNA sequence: TGTGCCACGAAGACAGTAATGGGGTTTAGGGAGACCCAGTACTTC.

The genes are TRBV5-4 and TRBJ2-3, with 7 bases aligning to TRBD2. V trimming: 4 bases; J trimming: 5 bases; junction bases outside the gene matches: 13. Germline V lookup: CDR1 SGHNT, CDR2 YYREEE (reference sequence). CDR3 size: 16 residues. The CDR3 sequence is CASSRHGLVVGDTQYF. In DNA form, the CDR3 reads TGTGCCAGCAGCCGGCATGGACTAGTCGTCGGAGATACGCAGTATTTT. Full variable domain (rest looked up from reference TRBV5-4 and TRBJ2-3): ETGVTQSPTHLIKTRGQQVTLRCSSQSGHNTVSWYQQALGQGPQFIFQYYREEENGRGNFPPRFSGLQFPNYSSELNVNALELDDSALYLCASSRHGLVVGDTQYFGPGTRLTVL.

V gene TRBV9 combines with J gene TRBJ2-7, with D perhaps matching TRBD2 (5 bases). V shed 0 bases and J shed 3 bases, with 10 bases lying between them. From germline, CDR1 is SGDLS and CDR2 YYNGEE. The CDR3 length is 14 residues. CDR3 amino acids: CASSVAGKGYEQYF. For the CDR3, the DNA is TGTGCCAGCAGCGTAGCCGGGAAGGGCTACGAGCAGTACTTC. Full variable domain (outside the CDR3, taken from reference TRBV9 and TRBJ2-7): DSGVTQTPKHLITATGQRVTLRCSPRSGDLSVYWYQQSLDQGLQFLIQYYNGEERAKGNILERFSAQQFPDLHSELNLSSLELGDSALYFCASSVAGKGYEQYFGPGTRLTVT.

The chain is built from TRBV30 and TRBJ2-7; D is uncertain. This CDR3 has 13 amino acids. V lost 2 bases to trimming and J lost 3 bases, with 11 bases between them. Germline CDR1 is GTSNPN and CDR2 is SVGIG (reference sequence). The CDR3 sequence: CAWSRRTFYEQYF. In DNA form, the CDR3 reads TGTGCCTGGAGTAGGAGAACCTTCTACGAGCAGTACTTC.

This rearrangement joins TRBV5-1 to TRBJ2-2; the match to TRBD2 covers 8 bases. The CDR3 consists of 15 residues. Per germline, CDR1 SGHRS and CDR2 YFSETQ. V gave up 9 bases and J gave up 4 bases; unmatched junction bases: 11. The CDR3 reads CATRGGATVTGELFF. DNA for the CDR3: TGCGCCACACGGGGGGGAGCTACGGTCACCGGGGAGCTGTTTTTT. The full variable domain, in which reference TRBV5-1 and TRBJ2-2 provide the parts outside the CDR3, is KAGVTQTPRYLIKTRGQQVTLSCSPISGHRSVSWYQQTPGQGLQFLFEYFSETQRNKGNFPGRFSGRQFSNSRSEMNVSTLELGDSALYLCATRGGATVTGELFFGEGSRLTVL.

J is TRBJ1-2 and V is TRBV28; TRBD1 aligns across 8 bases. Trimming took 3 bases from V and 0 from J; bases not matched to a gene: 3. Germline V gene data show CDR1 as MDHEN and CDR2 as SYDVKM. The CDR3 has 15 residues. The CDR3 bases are TGTGCCAGCAGTTTCCCGGGACAGGCTAACTATGGCTACACCTTC. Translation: CASSFPGQANYGYTF.

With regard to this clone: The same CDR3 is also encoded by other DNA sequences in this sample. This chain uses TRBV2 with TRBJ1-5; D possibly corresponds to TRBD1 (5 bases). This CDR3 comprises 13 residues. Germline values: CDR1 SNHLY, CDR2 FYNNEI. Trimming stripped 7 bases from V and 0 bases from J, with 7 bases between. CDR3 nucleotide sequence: TGTGCCAGCAAAGGGGATAGCAATCAGCCCCAGCATTTT. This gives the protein CASKGDSNQPQHF.

The CDR3 spells CASRGGGTEAFF. As DNA, the CDR3 is TGTGCCAGCAGGGGAGGTGGCACTGAAGCTTTCTTT. This chain links TRBV28 with TRBJ1-1, with D hard to call. With 6 bases removed from V and 4 bases from J, the gap between germline ends came to 9 bases. Germline values: CDR1 MDHEN, CDR2 SYDVKM. The CDR3 is made up of 12 amino acids.

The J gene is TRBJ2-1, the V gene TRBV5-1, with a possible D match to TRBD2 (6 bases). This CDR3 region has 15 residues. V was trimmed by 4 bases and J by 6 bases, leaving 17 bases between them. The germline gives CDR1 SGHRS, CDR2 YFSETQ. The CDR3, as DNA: TGCGCCAGCAGCCCCCGCGGGGACTGGTCCAATGAGCAGTTCTTC. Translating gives CASSPRGDWSNEQFF.

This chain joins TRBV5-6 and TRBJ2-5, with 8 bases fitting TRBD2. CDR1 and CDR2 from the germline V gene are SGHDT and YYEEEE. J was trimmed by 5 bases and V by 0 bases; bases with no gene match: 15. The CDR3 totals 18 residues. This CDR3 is CASSLDRGGGTLRETQYF. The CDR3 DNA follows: TGTGCCAGCAGCTTGGATCGGGGCGGGGGGACCCTCCGGGAGACCCAGTACTTC.

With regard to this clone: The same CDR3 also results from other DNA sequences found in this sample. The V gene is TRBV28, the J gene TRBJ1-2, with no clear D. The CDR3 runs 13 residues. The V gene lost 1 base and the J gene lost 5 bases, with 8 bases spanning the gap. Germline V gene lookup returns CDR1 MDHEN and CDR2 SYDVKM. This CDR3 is CASSLLGGYGYTF. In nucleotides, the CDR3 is TGTGCCAGCAGTTTATTGGGAGGATATGGCTACACCTTC.

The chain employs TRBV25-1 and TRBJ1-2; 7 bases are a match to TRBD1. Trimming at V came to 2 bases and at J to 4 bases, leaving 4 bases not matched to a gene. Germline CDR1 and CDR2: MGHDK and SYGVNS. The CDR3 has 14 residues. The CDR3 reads CASSEHRGGYGYTF. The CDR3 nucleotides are TGTGCCAGCAGTGAACACAGGGGTGGCTATGGCTACACCTTC.

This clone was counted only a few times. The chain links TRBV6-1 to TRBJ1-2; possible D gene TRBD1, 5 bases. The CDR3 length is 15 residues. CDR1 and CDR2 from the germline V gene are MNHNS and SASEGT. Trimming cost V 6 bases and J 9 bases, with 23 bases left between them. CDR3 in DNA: TGTGCCAGCAGCCCACCTCCTCGGGCCGGGGGGAGCTACACCTTC. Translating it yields CASSPPPRAGGSYTF.

CDR3 in DNA: TGTGCCAGCAGCGAGCAACGGGGGGCTGGGGCCAACGTCCTGACTTTC. Its translation: CASSEQRGAGANVLTF. The chain links TRBV7-9 to TRBJ2-6, with 7 bases aligning to TRBD2. There are 16 residues in the CDR3. V trimming: 5 bases; J trimming: 2 bases; junction bases outside the gene matches: 6. CDR1 is SEHNR, CDR2 FQNEAQ, per germline (reference sequence).

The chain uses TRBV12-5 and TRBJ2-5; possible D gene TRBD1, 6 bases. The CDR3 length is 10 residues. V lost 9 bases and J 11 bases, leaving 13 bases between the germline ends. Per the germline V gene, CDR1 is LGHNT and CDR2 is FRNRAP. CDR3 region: CASGRDIQYF. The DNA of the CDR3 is TGTGCTAGCGGCCGGGACATACAGTACTTC. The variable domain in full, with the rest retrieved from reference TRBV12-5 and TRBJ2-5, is DARVTQTPRHKVTEMGQEVTMRCQPILGHNTVFWYRQTMMQGLELLAYFRNRAPLDDSGMPKDRFSAEMPDATLATLKIQPSEPRDSAVYFCASGRDIQYFGPGTRLLVL.

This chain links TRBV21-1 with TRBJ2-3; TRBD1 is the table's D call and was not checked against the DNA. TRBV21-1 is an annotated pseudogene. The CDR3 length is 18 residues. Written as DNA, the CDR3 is TGTGCCAGCAGCAAGTGGACAGGCGTTATCATTGGCACAGATACGCAGTATTTT. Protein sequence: CASSKWTGVIIGTDTQYF.

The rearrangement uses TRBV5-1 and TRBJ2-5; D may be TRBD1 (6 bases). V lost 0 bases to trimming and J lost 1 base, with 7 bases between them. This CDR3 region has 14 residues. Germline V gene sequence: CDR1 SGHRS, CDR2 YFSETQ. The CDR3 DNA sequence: TGCGCCAGCAGCTTGGGGACAGTCCAAGAGACCCAGTACTTC. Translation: CASSLGTVQETQYF.

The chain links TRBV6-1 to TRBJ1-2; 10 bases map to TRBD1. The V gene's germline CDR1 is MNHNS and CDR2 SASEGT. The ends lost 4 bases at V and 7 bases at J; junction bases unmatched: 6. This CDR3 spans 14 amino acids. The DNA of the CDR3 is TGTGCCAGCAGTGTCGATGGGACAGGGGTTGGCTACACCTTC. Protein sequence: CASSVDGTGVGYTF.

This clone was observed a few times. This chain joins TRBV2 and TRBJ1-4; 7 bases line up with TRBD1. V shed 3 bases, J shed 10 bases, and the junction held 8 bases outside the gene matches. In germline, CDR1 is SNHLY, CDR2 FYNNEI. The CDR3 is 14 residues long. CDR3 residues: CASSEARGSVKLFF. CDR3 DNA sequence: TGTGCCAGCAGTGAGGCCAGGGGGTCGGTAAAACTGTTTTTT.

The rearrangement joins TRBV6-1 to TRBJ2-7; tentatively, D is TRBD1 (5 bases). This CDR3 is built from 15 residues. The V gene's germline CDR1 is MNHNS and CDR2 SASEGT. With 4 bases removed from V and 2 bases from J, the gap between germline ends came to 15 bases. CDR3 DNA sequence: TGTGCCAGCAGTGTACAAAGGGGTGACCCCTACGAGCAGTACTTC. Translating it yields CASSVQRGDPYEQYF.

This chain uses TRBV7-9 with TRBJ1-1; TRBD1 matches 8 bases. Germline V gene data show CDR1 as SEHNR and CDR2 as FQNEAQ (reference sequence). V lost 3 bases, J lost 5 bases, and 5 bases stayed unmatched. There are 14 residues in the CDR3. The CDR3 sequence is CASSLSGGRTEAFF. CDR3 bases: TGTGCCAGCAGCTTGTCAGGGGGCCGTACTGAAGCTTTCTTT.

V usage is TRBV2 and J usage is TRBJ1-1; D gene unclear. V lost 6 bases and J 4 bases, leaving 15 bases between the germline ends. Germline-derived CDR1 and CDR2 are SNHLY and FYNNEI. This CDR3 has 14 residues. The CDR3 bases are TGTGCCAGCAGCAATCTCGTCGCGAGCACTGAAGCTTTCTTT. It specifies CASSNLVASTEAFF.

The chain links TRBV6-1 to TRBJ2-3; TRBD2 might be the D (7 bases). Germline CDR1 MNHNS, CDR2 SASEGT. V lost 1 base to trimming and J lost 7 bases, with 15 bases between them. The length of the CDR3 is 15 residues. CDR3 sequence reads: CASSEEDGGRYTQYF. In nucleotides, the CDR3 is TGTGCCAGCAGTGAAGAAGACGGGGGGCGGTATACGCAGTATTTT.

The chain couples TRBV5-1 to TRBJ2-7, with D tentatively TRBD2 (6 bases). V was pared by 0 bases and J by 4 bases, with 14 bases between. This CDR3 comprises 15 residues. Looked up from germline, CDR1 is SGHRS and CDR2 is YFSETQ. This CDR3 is CASSLALEGLYEQYF. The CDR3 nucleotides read TGCGCCAGCAGCTTGGCCTTGGAGGGTCTGTACGAGCAGTACTTC.

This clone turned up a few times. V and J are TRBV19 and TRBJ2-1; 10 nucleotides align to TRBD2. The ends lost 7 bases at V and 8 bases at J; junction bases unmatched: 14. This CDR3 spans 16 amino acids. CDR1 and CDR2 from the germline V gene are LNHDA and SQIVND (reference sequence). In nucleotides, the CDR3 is TGTGCCAGTAACCCTAGCGGGAGAGGATCCGGCTATGAGCAGTTCTTC. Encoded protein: CASNPSGRGSGYEQFF.

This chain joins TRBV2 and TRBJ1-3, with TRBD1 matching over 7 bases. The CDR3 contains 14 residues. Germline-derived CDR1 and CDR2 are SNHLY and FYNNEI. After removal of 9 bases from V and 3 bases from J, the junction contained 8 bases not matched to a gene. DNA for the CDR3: TGTGCCAGACAGACAGGGCCAATTGGAAACACCATATATTTT. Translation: CARQTGPIGNTIYF.